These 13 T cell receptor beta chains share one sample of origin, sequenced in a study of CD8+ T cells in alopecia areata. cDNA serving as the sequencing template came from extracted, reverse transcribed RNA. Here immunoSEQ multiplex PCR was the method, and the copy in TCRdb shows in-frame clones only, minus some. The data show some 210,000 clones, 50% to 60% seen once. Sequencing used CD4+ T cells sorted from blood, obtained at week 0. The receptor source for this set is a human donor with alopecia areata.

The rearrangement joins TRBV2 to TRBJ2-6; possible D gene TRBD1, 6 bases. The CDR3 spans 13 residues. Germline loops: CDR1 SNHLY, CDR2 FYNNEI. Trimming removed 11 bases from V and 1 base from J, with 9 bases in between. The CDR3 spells CAEQGSGANVLTF. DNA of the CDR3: TGTGCCGAACAGGGATCTGGGGCCAACGTCCTGACTTTC.

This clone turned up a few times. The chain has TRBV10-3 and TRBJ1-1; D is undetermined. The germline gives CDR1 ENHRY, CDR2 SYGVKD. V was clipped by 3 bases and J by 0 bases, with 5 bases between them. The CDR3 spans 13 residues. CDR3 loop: CAISDRLNTEAFF. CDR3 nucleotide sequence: TGTGCCATCAGTGACAGGTTGAACACTGAAGCTTTCTTT.

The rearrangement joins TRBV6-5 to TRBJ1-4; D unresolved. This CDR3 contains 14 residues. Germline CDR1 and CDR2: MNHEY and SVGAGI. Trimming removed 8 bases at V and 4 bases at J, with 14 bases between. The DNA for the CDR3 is TGTGCCAGCCGTGCCGGGCAGCATAATGAAAAACTGTTTTTT. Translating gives CASRAGQHNEKLFF.

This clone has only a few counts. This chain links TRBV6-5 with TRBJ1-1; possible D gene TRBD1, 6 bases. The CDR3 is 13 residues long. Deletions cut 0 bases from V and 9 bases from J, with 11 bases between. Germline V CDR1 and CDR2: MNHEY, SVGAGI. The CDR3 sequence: CASSYSSRGKAFF. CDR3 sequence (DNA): TGTGCCAGCAGTTACTCGTCCAGGGGAAAAGCTTTCTTT.

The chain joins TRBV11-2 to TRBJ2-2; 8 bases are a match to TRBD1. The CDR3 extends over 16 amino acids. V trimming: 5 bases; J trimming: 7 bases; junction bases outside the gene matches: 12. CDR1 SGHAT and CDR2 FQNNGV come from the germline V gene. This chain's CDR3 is CASSPELRGHGGELFF. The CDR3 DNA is TGTGCCAGCAGCCCGGAGCTCAGGGGGCACGGCGGGGAGCTGTTTTTT.

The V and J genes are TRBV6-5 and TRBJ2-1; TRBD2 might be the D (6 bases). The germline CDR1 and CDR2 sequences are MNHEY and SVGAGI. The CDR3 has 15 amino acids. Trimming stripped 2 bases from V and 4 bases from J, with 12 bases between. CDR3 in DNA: TGTGCCAGCAGTTACGGTCCTAGCGTGTACAATGAGCAGTTCTTC. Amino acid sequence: CASSYGPSVYNEQFF.

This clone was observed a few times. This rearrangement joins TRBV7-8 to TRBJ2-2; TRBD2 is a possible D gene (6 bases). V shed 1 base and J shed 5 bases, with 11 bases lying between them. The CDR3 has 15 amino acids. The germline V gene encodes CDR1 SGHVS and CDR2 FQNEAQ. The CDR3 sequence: CASSLGTTITGELFF. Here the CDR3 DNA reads TGTGCCAGCAGCTTAGGGACTACAATAACCGGGGAGCTGTTTTTT.

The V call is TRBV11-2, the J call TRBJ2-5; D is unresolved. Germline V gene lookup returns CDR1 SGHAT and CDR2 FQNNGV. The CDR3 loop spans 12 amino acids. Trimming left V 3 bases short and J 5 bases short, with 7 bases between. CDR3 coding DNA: TGTGCCAGCAGCTTTCCTTTTGAGACCCAGTACTTC. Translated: CASSFPFETQYF.

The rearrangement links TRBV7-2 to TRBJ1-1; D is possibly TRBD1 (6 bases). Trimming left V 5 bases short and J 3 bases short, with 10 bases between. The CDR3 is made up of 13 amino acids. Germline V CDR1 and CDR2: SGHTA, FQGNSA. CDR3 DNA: TGTGCCAGCAGCCCTAACAGGGACACTGAAGCTTTCTTT. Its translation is CASSPNRDTEAFF.

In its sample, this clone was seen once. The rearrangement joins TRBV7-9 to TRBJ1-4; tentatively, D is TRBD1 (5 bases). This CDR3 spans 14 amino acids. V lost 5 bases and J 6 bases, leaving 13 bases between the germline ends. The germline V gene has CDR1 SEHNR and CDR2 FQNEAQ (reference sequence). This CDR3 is CASSAVGADEKLFF. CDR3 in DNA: TGTGCCAGCAGCGCAGTAGGGGCGGATGAAAAACTGTTTTTT. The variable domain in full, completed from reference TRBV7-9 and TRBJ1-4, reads DTGVSQNPRHKITKRGQNVTFRCDPISEHNRLYWYRQTLGQGPEFLTYFQNEAQLEKSRLLSDRFSAERPKGSFSTLEIQRTEQGDSAMYLCASSAVGADEKLFFGSGTQLSVL.

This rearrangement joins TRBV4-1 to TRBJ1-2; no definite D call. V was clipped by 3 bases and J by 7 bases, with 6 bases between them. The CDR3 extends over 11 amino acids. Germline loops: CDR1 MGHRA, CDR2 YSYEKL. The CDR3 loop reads CASSQYGGYTF. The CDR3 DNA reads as TGCGCCAGCAGCCAGTACGGTGGCTACACCTTC.

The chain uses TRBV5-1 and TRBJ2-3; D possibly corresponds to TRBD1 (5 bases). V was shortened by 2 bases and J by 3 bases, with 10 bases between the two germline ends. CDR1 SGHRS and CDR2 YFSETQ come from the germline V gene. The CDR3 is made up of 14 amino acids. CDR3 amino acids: CASSFRVATDTQYF. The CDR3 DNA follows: TGCGCCAGCAGCTTCAGGGTAGCTACAGATACGCAGTATTTT. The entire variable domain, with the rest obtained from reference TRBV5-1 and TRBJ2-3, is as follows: KAGVTQTPRYLIKTRGQQVTLSCSPISGHRSVSWYQQTPGQGLQFLFEYFSETQRNKGNFPGRFSGRQFSNSRSEMNVSTLELGDSALYLCASSFRVATDTQYFGPGTRLTVL.

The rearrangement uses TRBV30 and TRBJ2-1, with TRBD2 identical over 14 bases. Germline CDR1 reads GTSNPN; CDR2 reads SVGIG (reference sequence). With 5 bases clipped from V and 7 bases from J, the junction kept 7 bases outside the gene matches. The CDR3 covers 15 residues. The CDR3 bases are TGTGCCTGGGGAGGGACTAGCGGGAGTAGGAATGAGCAGTTCTTC. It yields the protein CAWGGTSGSRNEQFF.